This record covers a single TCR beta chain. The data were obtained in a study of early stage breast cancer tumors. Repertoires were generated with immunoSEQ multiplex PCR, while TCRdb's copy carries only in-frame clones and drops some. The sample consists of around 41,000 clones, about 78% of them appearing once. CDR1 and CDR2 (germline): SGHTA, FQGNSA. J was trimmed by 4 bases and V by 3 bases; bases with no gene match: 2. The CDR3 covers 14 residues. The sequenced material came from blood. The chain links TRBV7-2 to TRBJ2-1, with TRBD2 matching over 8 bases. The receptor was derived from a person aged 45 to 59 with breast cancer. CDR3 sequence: CASSFSGGYNEQFF. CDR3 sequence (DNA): TGTGCCAGCAGCTTCAGCGGGGGATACAATGAGCAGTTCTTC.